The next 5 T cell receptor beta chains were all read from a single sample in a study of blood T cell repertoires in COVID-19. Generated by immunoSEQ multiplex PCR, the TCRdb table keeps only in-frame clones and is missing some. The sample includes under 200,000 clones, around nine tenths of them seen just once. The sample was peripheral blood. The origin of the receptors is a young man with active or convalescent COVID-19.

The chain is built from TRBV19 and TRBJ1-6; perhaps TRBD1 as D (5 bases). There are 18 residues in the CDR3. Deletions cut 0 bases from V and 2 bases from J, with 14 bases between. CDR1 LNHDA and CDR2 SQIVND come from the germline V gene (reference sequence). The CDR3 spells CASSIDPPGVAYNSPLHF. In DNA form, the CDR3 reads TGTGCCAGTAGTATAGACCCTCCGGGGGTCGCCTATAATTCACCCCTCCACTTT.

The rearrangement uses TRBV3-1 (or the pseudogene TRBV3-2) and TRBJ2-3, with D maybe TRBD2 (5 bases). Looked up from germline, CDR1 is LGHDT and CDR2 is YNNKEL (reference sequence). The V and J ends lost 1 base and 0 bases respectively, with 11 bases between them. The CDR3 covers 16 residues. The CDR3 loop is CASSQGVARSTDTQYF. CDR3 bases: TGTGCCAGCAGCCAAGGGGTAGCGAGGAGCACAGATACGCAGTATTTT.

Only a few counts were recorded for this clone. The gene calls are TRBV6-8 and TRBJ2-1, with 10 bases identical to TRBD2. The CDR3 covers 16 residues. The ends lost 8 bases at V and 7 bases at J; junction bases unmatched: 14. Per germline, CDR1 MNHGY and CDR2 SAAAGT. The CDR3 reads CASLDLSLAGRNEQFF. CDR3 sequence (DNA): TGTGCCAGCTTAGACCTTTCACTAGCGGGAAGGAATGAGCAGTTCTTC.

This sequence joins TRBV24-1 and TRBJ2-1; D unresolved. The CDR3 runs to 13 residues. The V end was cut by 1 base, the J end by 9 bases, with 9 bases between. The germline V gene encodes CDR1 KGHDR and CDR2 SFDVKD. In DNA, the CDR3 is TGTGCCACCAGTGATTTTGGAGTTATTGAGCAGTTCTTC. Its protein is CATSDFGVIEQFF.

The chain carries TRBV18 and TRBJ1-5; D remains unclear. CDR3 size: 14 residues. Germline V gene lookup returns CDR1 KGHSH and CDR2 LQKENI. Trimming removed 5 bases from V and 7 bases from J, with 15 bases in between. The CDR3 loop is CASSEDGGEQPQHF. CDR3 DNA sequence: TGTGCCAGCTCAGAGGACGGAGGAGAGCAGCCCCAGCATTTT.